This TCR beta chain was retrieved from a study of T cell responses to AZD1222 COVID-19 vaccine (dated by TCRdb to about 2021). With regard to the full study: AZD1222 recipients with second doses at about 4 weeks or about 12 weeks were pooled, because spike-specific TCR depth and breadth did not differ between schedules. A total of 230 to 250 trial participants underwent TCR sequencing, of whom more than 200 had received two doses of AZD1222 and around 26 had received two doses of the MenACWY control vaccine. Trial participants were enrolled by age into 18-55, 56-69 and 70-plus year subgroups, with about 150, 28 and 57 TCR-sequenced participants respectively.

What this sample's time point label stands for: baseline before first vaccination. The vaccinee samples were drawn from two UK trials, COV001 and COV002, one of which was a single-blind randomized controlled phase 2/3 trial testing AZD1222 (ChAdOx1 nCoV-19) in healthy adults. Trial participant PBMC samples were collected at day 0 and day 28 after the second dose for TCRbeta chain sequencing. Concerning this clone: It lacks a known antigen. No per-base quality is available; no much larger clone lies one base away.

The junction shows trimming of 3 bases on V and 2 bases on J, plus 8 bases between the germline ends. The CDR3 numbers 14 residues from cysteine through phenylalanine. The sequence is cut down to CDR3 DNA, 42 bases in frame from base 1. From the germline V gene, CDR1 is SGHVS and CDR2 is FQNEAQ. Paper-wide results and their limitations: Epitopes outside the regions mutated in the B.1.351 and B.1.1.7 variants were reportedly recognized by nearly half of the unique spike-specific TCRs. In the small 56-69-year group, the increase in depth fell short of significance, most likely because of low power. No day 14 peak-response samples were available, so repertoires were characterized only after the peak T cell response. Participants were mostly white British, with more females than males. The authors suggested clonal diversity may have been underestimated. Conclusions about previously exposed vaccinees were limited because only six AZD1222 recipients were SARS-CoV-2 seropositive at baseline. The whole spike protein was spanned by vaccine-associated CD4 TCRs, and dominant responses were seen in regions 160-218 and 743-854. After two AZD1222 doses, both the breadth and the depth of spike-specific TCRs were significantly higher than at day 0 and than in MenACWY recipients.

The CDR3 regions of human TCRbeta chains were analyzed by immunosequencing. The study's processing was this. Repertoire TCRs were matched against a reference library of SARS-CoV-2-specific TCRs generated with the MIRA antigen-specificity platform. Breadth was defined as the fraction of unique TCRs that were SARS-CoV-2-associated. Depth was defined as the fraction of total T cells that were SARS-CoV-2-associated. Using the MIRA data, every spike-specific TCR was mapped to the spike region that the TCR reacted to and assigned to either a CD4 or a CD8 class. Log10-transformed breadth and depth values were compared by one-way ANOVA with Sidak's multiple comparisons tests. TCRdb took over this immuneACCESS table, retaining in-frame rearrangements with V and J assigned. Such tables are incomplete; in checked studies, under half of the missing clones stem from an unresolved V gene, and the remainder is unexplained. That table furnishes V, J and clone size, whereas the DNA furnished D and trimming. A total of tens of thousands of clones appear in this sample, about 88% of them only once. The top ten constitute 5.5% to 8% of the sample.

Sequenced material: peripheral blood, taken on day 0 of AZD1222 vaccination. The sequence was obtained from an adult in good health. The V gene is TRBV7-8 and the J gene is TRBJ1-5; there is no confident call for the D gene. CDR3 reads: CASSLMQGNQPQHF. The nucleotide sequence reads as follows: TGTGCCAGCAGCTTGATGCAGGGCAATCAGCCCCAGCATTTT.